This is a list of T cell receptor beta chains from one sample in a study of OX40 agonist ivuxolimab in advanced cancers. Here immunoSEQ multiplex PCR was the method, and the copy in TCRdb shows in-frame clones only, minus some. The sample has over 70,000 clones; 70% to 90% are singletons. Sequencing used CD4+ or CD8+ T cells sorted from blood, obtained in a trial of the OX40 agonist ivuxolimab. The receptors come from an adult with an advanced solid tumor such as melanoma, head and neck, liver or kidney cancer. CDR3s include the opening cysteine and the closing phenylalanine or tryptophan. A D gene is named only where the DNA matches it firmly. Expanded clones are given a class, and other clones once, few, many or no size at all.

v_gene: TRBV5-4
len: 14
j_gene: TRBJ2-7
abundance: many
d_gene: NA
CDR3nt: TGTGCCAGCAGCTTGGGCACCCCTGGCTACGAGCAGTACTTC
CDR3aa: CASSLGTPGYEQYF

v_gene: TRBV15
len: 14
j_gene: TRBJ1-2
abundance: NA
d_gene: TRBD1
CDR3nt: TGTGCCACCAGCAGAGACAGGGGGGACTATGGCTACACCTTC
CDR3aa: CATSRDRGDYGYTF

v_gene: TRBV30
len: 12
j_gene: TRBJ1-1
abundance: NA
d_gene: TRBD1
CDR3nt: TGTGCCTCCCAGGGGACAGGGACTGAAGCTTTCTTT
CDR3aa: CASQGTGTEAFF

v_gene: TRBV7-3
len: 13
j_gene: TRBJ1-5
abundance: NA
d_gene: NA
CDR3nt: TGTGCCAGCAGCATCAACGTGGATGAACCCCAGCATTTT
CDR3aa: CASSINVDEPQHF

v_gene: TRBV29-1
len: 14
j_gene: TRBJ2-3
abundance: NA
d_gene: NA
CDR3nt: TGCAGCGCGGGAGGACAGGGAGTGGTGGATACGCAGTATTTT
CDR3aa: CSAGGQGVVDTQYF

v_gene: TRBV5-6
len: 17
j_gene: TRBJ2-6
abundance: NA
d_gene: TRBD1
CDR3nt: TGTGCCAGCAGTTTGATGCCAGGGGGCATGGGGGCCAACGTCCTGACTTTC
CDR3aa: CASSLMPGGMGANVLTF

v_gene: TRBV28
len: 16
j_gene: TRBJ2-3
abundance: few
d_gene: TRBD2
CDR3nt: TGTGCCAGCAGCGGGGGACTAGCGGTCCGCACAGATACGCAGTATTTT
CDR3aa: CASSGGLAVRTDTQYF

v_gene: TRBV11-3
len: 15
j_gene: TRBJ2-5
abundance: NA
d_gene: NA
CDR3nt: TGTGCCAGCAGCTGGGGGCCAGGACCTCAAGAGACCCAGTACTTC
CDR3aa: CASSWGPGPQETQYF

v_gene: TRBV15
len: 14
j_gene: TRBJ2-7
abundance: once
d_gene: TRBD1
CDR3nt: TGTGCCACCAGCAGAGCCTCAAGGGGGCAAGAGCAGTACTTC
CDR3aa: CATSRASRGQEQYF

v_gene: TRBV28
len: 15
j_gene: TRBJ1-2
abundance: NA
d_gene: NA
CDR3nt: TGTGCCAGCAGTTTAGGGGCCCCCGATAACTATGGCTACACCTTC
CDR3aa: CASSLGAPDNYGYTF

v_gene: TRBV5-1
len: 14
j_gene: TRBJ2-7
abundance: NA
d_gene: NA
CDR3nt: TGCGCCAGCAGCTTAGGGACGGACTCCTACGAGCAGTACTTC
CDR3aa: CASSLGTDSYEQYF

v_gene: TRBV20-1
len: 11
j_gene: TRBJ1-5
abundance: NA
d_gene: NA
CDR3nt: TGCAGTGCTAGTTCTCCTACCCTTCTGCATTTT
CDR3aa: CSASSPTLLHF

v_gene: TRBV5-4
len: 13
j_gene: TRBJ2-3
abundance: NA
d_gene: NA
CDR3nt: TGTGCCAGCAGCCGACTGGGGGCGGATACGCAGTATTTT
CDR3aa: CASSRLGADTQYF

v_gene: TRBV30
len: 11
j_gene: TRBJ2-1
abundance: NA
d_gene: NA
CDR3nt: TGTGCCTTTGGAGACTACAATGAGCAGTTCTTC
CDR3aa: CAFGDYNEQFF

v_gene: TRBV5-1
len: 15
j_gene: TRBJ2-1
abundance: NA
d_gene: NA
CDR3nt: TGCGCCAGCAGCTTGGGGTCCTCGATGGGGAATGAGCAGTTCTTC
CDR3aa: CASSLGSSMGNEQFF

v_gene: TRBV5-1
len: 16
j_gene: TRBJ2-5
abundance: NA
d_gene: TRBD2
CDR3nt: TGCGCCAGCAGCCCGGATGTCGGGCGGGGGCAAGAGACCCAGTACTTC
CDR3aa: CASSPDVGRGQETQYF

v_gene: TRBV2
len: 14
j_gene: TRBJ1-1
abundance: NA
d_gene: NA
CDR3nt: TGTGCCAGCAGTACCTTGGGGATTAAGACTGAAGCTTTCTTT
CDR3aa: CASSTLGIKTEAFF

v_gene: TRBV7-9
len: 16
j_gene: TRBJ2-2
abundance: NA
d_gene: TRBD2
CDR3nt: TGTGCCAGCAGCTTATTAGCGGGGGGGCACACCGGGGAGCTGTTTTTT
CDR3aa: CASSLLAGGHTGELFF

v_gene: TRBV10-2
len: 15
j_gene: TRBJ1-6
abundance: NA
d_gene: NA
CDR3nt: TGCGCCGGCCGGAGGAGCTCGAATGTAGATTCACCCCTCCACTTT
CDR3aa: CAGRRSSNVDSPLHF

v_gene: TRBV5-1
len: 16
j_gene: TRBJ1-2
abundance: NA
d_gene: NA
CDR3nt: TGCGCCAGCAGTTCGACTGGCGGGGGCGCGGACTATGGCTACACCTTC
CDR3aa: CASSSTGGGADYGYTF

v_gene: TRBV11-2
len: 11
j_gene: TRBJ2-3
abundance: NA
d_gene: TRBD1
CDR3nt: TGTGCCAGCAGCATAGACAGGGCGCAGTATTTT
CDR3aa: CASSIDRAQYF

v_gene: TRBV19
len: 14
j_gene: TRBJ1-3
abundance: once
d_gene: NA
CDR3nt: TGTGCCAGTAGTATAAGGGACACTGGAAACACCATATATTTT
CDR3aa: CASSIRDTGNTIYF

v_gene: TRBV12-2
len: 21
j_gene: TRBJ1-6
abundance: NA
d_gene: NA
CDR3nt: TGTGCAAGTCGCTTACGAAATGAAAGGGGCCCGGGGAGCTCCTATAATTCACCCCTCCACTTT
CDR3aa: CASRLRNERGPGSSYNSPLHF

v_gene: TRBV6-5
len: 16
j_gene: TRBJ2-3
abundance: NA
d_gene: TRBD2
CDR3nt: TGTGCCAGCAGTTACTCGGTCCGGGGGGGATCAGATACGCAGTATTTT
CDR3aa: CASSYSVRGGSDTQYF

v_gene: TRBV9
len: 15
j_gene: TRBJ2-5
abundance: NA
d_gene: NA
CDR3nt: TGTGCCAGCAGCGTAGAACCGGCAGGGGGGGAGACCCAGTACTTC
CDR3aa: CASSVEPAGGETQYF

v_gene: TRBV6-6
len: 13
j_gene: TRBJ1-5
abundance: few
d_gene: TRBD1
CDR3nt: TGTGCCAGCAGTTTCCCAGGGGGACAGCCCCAGCATTTT
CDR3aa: CASSFPGGQPQHF

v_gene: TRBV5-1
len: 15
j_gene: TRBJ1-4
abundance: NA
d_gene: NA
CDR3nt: TGCGCCAGCAGCTTGGCCTATATGGGAAATGAAAAACTGTTTTTT
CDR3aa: CASSLAYMGNEKLFF

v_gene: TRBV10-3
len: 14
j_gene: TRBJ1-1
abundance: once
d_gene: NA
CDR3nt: TGTGCCATCAGTAACGGAGATCCGAACACTGAAGCTTTCTTT
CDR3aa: CAISNGDPNTEAFF

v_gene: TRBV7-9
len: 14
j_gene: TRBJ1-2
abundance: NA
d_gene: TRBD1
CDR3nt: TGTGCCAGCAGCGGGCCGGGACAGGGGTATGGCTACACCTTC
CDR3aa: CASSGPGQGYGYTF

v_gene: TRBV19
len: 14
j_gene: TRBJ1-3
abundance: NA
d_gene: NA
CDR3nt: TGTGCCAGCCGCTTGGGCAGGTCTGGAAACACCATATATTTT
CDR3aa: CASRLGRSGNTIYF

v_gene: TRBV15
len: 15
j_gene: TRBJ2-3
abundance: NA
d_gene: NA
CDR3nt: TGTGCCACCAGCAGGGCTCCAACTTGGGCAGATACGCAGTATTTT
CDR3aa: CATSRAPTWADTQYF

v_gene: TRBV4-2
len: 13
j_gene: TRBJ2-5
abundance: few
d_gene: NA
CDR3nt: TGTGCCAGCAGCCAAGGGGATAAAGAGACCCAGTACTTC
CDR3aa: CASSQGDKETQYF

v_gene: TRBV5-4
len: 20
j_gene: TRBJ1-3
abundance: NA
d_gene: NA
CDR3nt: TGTGCCAGCAGCTTTTCGGCCTTGGACAGTTCGCGGGAGACTGGAAACACCATATATTTT
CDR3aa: CASSFSALDSSRETGNTIYF

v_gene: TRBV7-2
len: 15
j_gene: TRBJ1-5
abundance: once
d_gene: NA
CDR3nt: TGTGCCAGCAGCTTATATCCGGCCAGCAATCAGCCCCAGCATTTT
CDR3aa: CASSLYPASNQPQHF

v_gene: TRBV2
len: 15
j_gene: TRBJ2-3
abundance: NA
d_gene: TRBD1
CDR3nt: TGTGCCAGCAGTCCAACAGGGGGCGCAGCAGATACGCAGTATTTT
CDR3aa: CASSPTGGAADTQYF

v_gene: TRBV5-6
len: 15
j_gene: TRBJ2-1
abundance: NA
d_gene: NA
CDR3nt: TGTGCCAGCAGCTTACCCCAGGGACCCTACAATGAGCAGTTCTTC
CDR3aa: CASSLPQGPYNEQFF

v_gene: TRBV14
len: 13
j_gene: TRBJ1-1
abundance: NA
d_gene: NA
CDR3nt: TGTGCCAGCAGCCAAGGGGGCAACACTGAAGCTTTCTTT
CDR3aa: CASSQGGNTEAFF

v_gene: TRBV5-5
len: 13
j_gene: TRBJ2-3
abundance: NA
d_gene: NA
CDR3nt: TGTGCCAGCAGCTTTGGTTCCACAGATACGCAGTATTTT
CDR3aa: CASSFGSTDTQYF

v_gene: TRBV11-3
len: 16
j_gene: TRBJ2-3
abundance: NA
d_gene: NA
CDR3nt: TGTGCCAGCAGCTTAGATTCAGCAGGGGGCACAGATACGCAGTATTTT
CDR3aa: CASSLDSAGGTDTQYF

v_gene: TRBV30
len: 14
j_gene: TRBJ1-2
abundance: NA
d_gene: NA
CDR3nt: TGTGCCTGGACGGTTGGCACTAAGGTCTATGGCTACACCTTC
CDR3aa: CAWTVGTKVYGYTF

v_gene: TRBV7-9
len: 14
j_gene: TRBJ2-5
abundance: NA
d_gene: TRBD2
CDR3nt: TGTGCCAGCAGCTCAGCGAGCGGGGGTGAGACCCAGTACTTC
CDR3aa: CASSSASGGETQYF

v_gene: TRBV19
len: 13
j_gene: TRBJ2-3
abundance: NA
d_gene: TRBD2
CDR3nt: TGTGCCAGTAGTAGGGACTATACAGATACGCAGTATTTT
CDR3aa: CASSRDYTDTQYF

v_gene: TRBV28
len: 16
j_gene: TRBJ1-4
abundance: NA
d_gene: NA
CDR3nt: TGTGCCAGCAGCCTTTTCCTCCAGGGAGATAATGAAAAACTGTTTTTT
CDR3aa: CASSLFLQGDNEKLFF

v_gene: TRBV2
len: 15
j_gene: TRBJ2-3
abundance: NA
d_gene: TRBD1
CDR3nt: TGTGCCAGCAGCCCGGACAGGGGATCCACAGATACGCAGTATTTT
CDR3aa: CASSPDRGSTDTQYF

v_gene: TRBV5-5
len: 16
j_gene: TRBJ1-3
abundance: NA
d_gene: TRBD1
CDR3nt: TGTGCCAGCAGCTGGGCCGGGACAGCTTCTGGAAACACCATATATTTT
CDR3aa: CASSWAGTASGNTIYF